The TCR beta chain described here comes from a study of cytomegalovirus exposure and HLA in healthy donors. Notes on the study in general: Later analysis demonstrated an association between a missense DCLRE1C variant and TCR beta V- and J-gene trimming. The listing of 150 to 200 TCR beta chains classed them as cytomegalovirus-associated.

PCR primers comprised 60 Vbeta and 13 Jbeta primers. Original handling: Later, some 79 million unique TCR beta chains were counted in an analysis, and about 12 million of them were shared. TCRdb's copy holds only in-frame clones and misses some; the assay was immunoSEQ multiplex PCR. V, J and clone size are those of that table, while D and trimming were read from the DNA. Of about 210,000 clones in the sample, about four fifths were seen once. The study sampled nominally healthy donors, though unrecorded immune exposures were likely. With respect to this clone: Its antigen is as yet unknown.

The V and J ends lost 10 bases and 2 bases, in that order; junction bases with no gene match: 21. The germline gives CDR1 MNHEY, CDR2 SMNVEV (reference sequence). This CDR3 region has 19 residues. Sequences were obtained from PBMCs. The receptor was derived from a man aged 25 to 40 in good health and CMV-seronegative. The chain joins TRBV27 to TRBJ2-5; TRBD1 aligns across 11 bases. In nucleotides, the CDR3 is TGTGCCACCCCCTGCGGGACAGGGGGTACCGGGTCGGATCAAGAGACCCAGTACTTC. Protein product: CATPCGTGGTGSDQETQYF.